The 10 T cell receptor beta chains presented below share a single source sample, sequenced in a study of PD-1 blockade in classical Hodgkin lymphoma. Libraries were prepared by immunoSEQ multiplex PCR; TCRdb keeps only in-frame clonotypes and omits some of them. This table holds fewer than 20,000 clones, approximately 80% found once. Relapse after autologous stem cell transplantation occurred in every patient, and brentuximab vedotin exposure varied. Thawed PBMCs yielded CD4+ T cells through magnetic negative selection. The sample was CD4+ T cells from blood, taken at baseline. The source is a human donor with classical Hodgkin lymphoma.

The J gene is TRBJ2-4, the V gene TRBV18; TRBD1 or TRBD2 may be the D gene (5 bases each). This CDR3 comprises 15 residues. CDR1 and CDR2 from the germline V gene are KGHSH and LQKENI. Trimming took off 6 bases at V and 13 bases at J, with 25 bases between the two ends. This CDR3 is CASSYTSLGVANQYF. The DNA for the CDR3 is TGTGCCAGCTCGTATACGTCTTTGGGGGTGGCGAACCAGTACTTC.

The chain is built from TRBV5-1 and TRBJ2-1; possible D gene TRBD1, 7 bases. The length of the CDR3 is 12 residues. The V end lost 4 bases, the J end lost 9 bases, and 11 bases lay between the germline ends. Germline CDR1 reads SGHRS; CDR2 reads YFSETQ. The CDR3: CASSPQGGEQFF. The CDR3 DNA follows: TGCGCCAGCAGCCCGCAGGGGGGTGAGCAGTTCTTC.

The chain joins TRBV18 to TRBJ1-5; 7 bases map to TRBD1. CDR1 KGHSH and CDR2 LQKENI come from the germline V gene. With V trimmed by 4 bases and J by 0 bases, 6 bases remained unmatched. The CDR3 sequence is 16 residues long. CDR3 bases: TGTGCCAGCTCACTAGGACAGGCGTATAGCAATCAGCCCCAGCATTTT. Amino acid sequence: CASSLGQAYSNQPQHF.

The CDR3 protein is CASSRQETQYF. The CDR3, as DNA: TGTGCCAGCAGCAGACAAGAGACCCAGTACTTC. The gene calls are TRBV5-5 and TRBJ2-5, with D unclear. The CDR3 has 11 residues. The germline V gene has CDR1 SGHKS and CDR2 YYEKEE (reference sequence). V lost 4 bases and J 2 bases, leaving 3 bases between the germline ends.

In DNA, the CDR3 is TGTGCCAGCTCGGGACAGGGGACCTACAATGAGCAGTTCTTC. Amino acids: CASSGQGTYNEQFF. This chain connects TRBV7-9 to TRBJ2-1; 10 nucleotides agree with TRBD1. CDR1 and CDR2 from the germline V gene are SEHNR and FQNEAQ (reference sequence). This CDR3 comprises 14 residues. V shed 8 bases, J shed 2 bases, and the junction held 3 bases outside the gene matches.

The V and J genes are TRBV10-3 and TRBJ2-3; 13 positions agree with TRBD2. Losses at the gene ends were 3 bases for V and 3 bases for J; bases not matched to a gene: 3. CDR3 length equals 16 residues. The germline V gene has CDR1 ENHRY and CDR2 SYGVKD. The chain's CDR3 is CAISDWTSGSTDTQYF. CDR3 in DNA: TGTGCCATCAGTGACTGGACTAGCGGGAGTACAGATACGCAGTATTTT.

V is TRBV7-8 and J is TRBJ1-2; D possibly corresponds to TRBD1 (5 bases). This CDR3 comprises 12 residues. Germline values: CDR1 SGHVS, CDR2 FQNEAQ. The ends were cut back, 4 bases at V and 4 bases at J, with 7 bases in the middle. The CDR3: CASSSTAYGYTF. Here the CDR3 DNA reads TGTGCCAGCAGCTCGACAGCCTATGGCTACACCTTC.

V and J are TRBV28 and TRBJ2-7; D is undetermined. Germline V gives CDR1 MDHEN, CDR2 SYDVKM. This CDR3 region has 11 residues. The V end lost 6 bases, the J end lost 3 bases, and 6 bases lay between the germline ends. The CDR3 DNA reads TGTGCCAGCAGCAATAGCTACGAGCAGTACTTC. It codes for CASSNSYEQYF.

This clone was seen a single time. The chain is built from TRBV6-5 and TRBJ1-5, with 9 positions matching TRBD1. The germline V gene encodes CDR1 MNHEY and CDR2 SVGAGI. CDR3 length equals 15 residues. The V segment lost 6 bases and the J segment 7 bases; nucleotides outside the gene matches: 10. The CDR3 DNA follows: TGTGCCAGCAGGCAAACAGGGGGCGGGCGGCAGCCCCAGCATTTT. The encoded protein is CASRQTGGGRQPQHF.

This chain joins TRBV2 and TRBJ1-6, with D perhaps matching TRBD1 (5 bases). This CDR3 comprises 15 residues. V was clipped by 7 bases and J by 7 bases, with 17 bases between them. Germline assignment: CDR1 SNHLY and CDR2 FYNNEI. CDR3 in amino acids: CASNPRASGNSPLHF. CDR3 DNA sequence: TGTGCCAGCAACCCCAGGGCGTCGGGGAATTCACCCCTCCACTTT.